This TCR beta chain originates from a study of beta chain features in type 1 diabetes. Using CD45RO/CCR7/CD25/CD127/CD95/CD27, CD4+ naive, central memory, regulatory and stem cell-like memory cells were sorted. A few counts support this clone. What it binds is unknown. Overall study results and limits: Within each of all four CD4+ subsets, Type 1 diabetes patients had TCRB CDR3s that were moderately but significantly shorter.

Reverse transcription of all isolated RNA meant that expressed TCRB transcripts were sequenced. TCRdb's table, derived via immunoSEQ multiplex PCR, lists solely in-frame clones and lacks some. Here the sample spans about 340,000 clones, about 14% being singletons. Trimming shortened V by 1 base and J by 15 bases, and 13 bases separated the two germline ends. CDR1 is SNHLY, CDR2 FYNNEI, per germline. The CDR3 totals 12 residues. This receptor was obtained from a woman under 30 with type 1 diabetes. The J gene is TRBJ2-1, the V gene TRBV2; D perhaps matches TRBD1 (6 bases). The sequenced material came from naive CD4+ T cells from blood. The DNA of the CDR3 is TGTGCCAGCAGTGAAGTTCAGCCAGGGGCGTTCTTC. This sequence encodes CASSEVQPGAFF.